This T cell receptor (beta chain) was identified in a study of blood T cell repertoires in COVID-19. Whole-study context: The cDNA or gDNA used as material had been derived from T cells, B-cell-depleted T cells, or PBMCs.

Germline loops: CDR1 ENHRY, CDR2 SYGVKD. The CDR3 loop spans 15 amino acids. The V gene end was trimmed by 2 bases and the J gene end by 4 bases; junction bases not matched to a gene: 5. Measured with immunoSEQ multiplex PCR; TCRdb has only the in-frame clones, and not every one. This table has 250,000 to 400,000 clones, around 86% appearing once. V and J are TRBV10-3 and TRBJ1-1; 9 bases are shared with TRBD1. The sample was peripheral blood. This receptor was taken from a man aged 50 or older with active or convalescent COVID-19. In DNA, the CDR3 is TGTGCCATCAGTGAGACCGACAGGGGGTTCACTGAAGCTTTCTTT. Its translation is CAISETDRGFTEAFF.